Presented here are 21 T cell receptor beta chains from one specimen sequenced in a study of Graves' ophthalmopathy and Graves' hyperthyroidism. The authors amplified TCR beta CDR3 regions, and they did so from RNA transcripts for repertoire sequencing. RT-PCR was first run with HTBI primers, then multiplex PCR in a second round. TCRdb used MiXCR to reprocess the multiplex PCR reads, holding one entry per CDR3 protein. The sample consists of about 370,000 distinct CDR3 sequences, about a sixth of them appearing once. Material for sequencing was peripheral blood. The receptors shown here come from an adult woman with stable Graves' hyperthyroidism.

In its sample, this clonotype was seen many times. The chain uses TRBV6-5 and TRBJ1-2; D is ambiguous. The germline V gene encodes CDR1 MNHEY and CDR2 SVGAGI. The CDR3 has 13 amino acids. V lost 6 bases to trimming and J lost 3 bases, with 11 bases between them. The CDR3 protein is CASRQNADYGYTF. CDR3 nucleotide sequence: TGTGCCAGCAGACAAAATGCTGACTATGGCTACACCTTC.

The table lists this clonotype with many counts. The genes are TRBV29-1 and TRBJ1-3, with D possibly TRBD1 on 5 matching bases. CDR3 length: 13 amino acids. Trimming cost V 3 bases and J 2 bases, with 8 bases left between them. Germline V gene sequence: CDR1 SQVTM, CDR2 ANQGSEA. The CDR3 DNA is TGCAGCGTTGAGGGGACGGCTGGAAACACCATATATTTT. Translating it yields CSVEGTAGNTIYF. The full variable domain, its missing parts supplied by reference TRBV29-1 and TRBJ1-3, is SAVISQKPSRDICQRGTSLTIQCQVDSQVTMMFWYRQQPGQSLTLIATANQGSEATYESGFVIDKFPISRPNLTFSTLTVSNMSPEDSSIYLCSVEGTAGNTIYFGEGSWLTVV.

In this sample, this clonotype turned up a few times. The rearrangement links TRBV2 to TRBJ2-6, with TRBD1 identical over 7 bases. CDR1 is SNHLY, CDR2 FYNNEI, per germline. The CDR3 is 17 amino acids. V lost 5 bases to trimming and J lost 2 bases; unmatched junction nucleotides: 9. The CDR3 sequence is CASSRPGQMTGANVLTF. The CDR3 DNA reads TGTGCCAGCAGTCGACCGGGACAGATGACTGGGGCCAACGTCCTGACTTTC.

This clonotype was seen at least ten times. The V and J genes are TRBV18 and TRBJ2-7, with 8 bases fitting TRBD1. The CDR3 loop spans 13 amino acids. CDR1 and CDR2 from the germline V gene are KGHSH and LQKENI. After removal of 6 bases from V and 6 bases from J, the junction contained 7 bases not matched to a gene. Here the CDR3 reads CASSSDRAIEQYF. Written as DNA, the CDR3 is TGTGCCAGCTCGTCGGACAGGGCCATCGAGCAGTACTTC.

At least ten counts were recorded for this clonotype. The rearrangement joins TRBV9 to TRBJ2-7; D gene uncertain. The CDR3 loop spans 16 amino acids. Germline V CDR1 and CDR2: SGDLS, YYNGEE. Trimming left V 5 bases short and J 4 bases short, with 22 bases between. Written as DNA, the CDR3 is TGTGCCAGCAGTCCGACGACGGGCGGCCCTTTTTACGAGCAGTACTTC. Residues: CASSPTTGGPFYEQYF.

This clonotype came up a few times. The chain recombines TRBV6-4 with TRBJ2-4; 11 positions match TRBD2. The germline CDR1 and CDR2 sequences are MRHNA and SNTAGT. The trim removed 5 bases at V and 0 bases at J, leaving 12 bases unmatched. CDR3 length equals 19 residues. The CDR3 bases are TGTGCCAGCAGTCGCCCGACTAGCGGGGAGCCCCTAGCCAAAAACATTCAGTACTTC. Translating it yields CASSRPTSGEPLAKNIQYF.

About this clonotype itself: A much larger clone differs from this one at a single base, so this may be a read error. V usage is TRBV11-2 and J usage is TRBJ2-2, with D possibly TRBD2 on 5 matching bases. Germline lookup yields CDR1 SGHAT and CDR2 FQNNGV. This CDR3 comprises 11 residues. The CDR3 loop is CASSRLGKLFF. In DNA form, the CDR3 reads TGTGCCAGCAGCCGCCTCGGGAAGCTGTTTTTT.

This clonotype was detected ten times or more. The CDR3 DNA is TGTGCCAGCAGTTTAGCTTTCGACACCATATATTTT. This translates into CASSLAFDTIYF. The rearrangement joins TRBV12-3 or TRBV12-4 to TRBJ1-3; D remains unclear. Trimming shortened V by 0 bases and J by 8 bases, and 5 bases separated the two germline ends. The CDR3 runs to 12 residues.

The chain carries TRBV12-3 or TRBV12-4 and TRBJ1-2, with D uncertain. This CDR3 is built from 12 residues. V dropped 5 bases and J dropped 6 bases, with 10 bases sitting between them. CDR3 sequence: CASSRTGHGYTF. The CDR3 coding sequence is TGTGCCAGCAGTCGGACGGGCCATGGCTACACCTTC.

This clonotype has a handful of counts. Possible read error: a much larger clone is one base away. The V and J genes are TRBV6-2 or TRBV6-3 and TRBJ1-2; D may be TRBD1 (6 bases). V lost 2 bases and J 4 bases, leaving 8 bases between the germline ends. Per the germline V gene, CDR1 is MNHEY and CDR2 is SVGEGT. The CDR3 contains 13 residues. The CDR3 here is CASSYGTSYGYTF. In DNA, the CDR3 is TGTGCCAGCAGTTACGGGACAAGCTATGGCTACACCTTC.

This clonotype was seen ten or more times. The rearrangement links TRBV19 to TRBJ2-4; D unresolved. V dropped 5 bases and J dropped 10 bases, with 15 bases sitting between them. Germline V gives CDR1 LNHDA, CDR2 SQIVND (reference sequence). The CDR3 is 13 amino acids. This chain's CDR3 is CASSPSPRQIQYF. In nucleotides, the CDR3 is TGTGCCAGTAGTCCAAGCCCCCGGCAGATTCAGTACTTC.

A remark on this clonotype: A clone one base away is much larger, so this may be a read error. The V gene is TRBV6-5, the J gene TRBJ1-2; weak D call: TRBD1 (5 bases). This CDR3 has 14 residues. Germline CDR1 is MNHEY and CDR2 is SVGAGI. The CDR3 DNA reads TGTGCCAGCAGTTACTCGAGACAGCTCTATGGCCACACCTTC. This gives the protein CASSYSRQLYGHTF.

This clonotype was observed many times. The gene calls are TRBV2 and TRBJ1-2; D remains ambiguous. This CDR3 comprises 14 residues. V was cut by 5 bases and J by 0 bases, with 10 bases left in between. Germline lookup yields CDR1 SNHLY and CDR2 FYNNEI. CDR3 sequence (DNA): TGTGCCAGCAGTCCCGATACGTCTAACTATGGCTACACCTTC. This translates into CASSPDTSNYGYTF.

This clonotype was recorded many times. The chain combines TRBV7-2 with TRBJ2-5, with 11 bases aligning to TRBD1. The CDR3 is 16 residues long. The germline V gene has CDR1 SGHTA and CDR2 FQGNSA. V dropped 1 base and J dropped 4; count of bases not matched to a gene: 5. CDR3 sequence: CASSLGDRGLRETQYF. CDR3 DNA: TGTGCCAGCAGCTTAGGGGACAGGGGGTTGAGAGAGACCCAGTACTTC.

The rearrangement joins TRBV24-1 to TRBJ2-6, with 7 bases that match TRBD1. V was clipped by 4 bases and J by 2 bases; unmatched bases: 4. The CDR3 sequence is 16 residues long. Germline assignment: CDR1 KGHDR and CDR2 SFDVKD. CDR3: CATSDRGQTGANVLTF. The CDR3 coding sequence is TGTGCCACCAGTGACCGGGGACAGACTGGGGCCAACGTCCTGACTTTC.

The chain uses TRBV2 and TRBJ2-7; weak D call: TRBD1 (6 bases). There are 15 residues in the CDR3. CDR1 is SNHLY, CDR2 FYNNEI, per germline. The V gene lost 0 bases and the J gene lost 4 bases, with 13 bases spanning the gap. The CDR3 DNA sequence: TGTGCCAGCAGTGAAGCCATACAGGGAAATTACGAGCAGTACTTC. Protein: CASSEAIQGNYEQYF.

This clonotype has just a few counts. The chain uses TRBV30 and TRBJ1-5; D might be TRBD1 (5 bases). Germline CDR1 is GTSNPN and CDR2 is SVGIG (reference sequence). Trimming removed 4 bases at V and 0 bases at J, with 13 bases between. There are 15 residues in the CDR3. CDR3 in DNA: TGTGCCTGGACTGCTGGGGGGGATAGCAATCAGCCCCAGCATTTT. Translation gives CAWTAGGDSNQPQHF.

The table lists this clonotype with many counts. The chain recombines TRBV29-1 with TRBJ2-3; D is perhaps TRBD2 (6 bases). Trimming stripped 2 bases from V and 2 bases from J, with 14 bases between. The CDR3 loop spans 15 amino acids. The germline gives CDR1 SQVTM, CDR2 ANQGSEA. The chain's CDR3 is CSVEYPGTFTDTQYF. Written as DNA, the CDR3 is TGCAGCGTTGAATACCCAGGGACTTTCACAGATACGCAGTATTTT.

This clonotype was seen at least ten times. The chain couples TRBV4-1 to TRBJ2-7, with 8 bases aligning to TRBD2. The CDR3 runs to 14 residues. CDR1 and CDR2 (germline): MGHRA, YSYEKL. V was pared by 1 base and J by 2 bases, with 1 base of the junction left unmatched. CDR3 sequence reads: CASSQVAGPYEQYF. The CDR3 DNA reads TGCGCCAGCAGCCAAGTAGCGGGACCCTACGAGCAGTACTTC.

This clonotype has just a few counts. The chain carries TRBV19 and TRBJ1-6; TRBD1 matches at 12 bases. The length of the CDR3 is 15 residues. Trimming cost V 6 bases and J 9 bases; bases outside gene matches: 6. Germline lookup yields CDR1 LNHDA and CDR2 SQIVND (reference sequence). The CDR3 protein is CASSGTGGFGSPLHF. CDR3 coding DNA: TGTGCCAGTAGCGGGACAGGGGGCTTCGGTTCACCCCTCCACTTT.

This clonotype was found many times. The DNA of the CDR3 is TGTGCCATCAGGGGAGGAGAGACCCAGTACTTC. This translates into CAIRGGETQYF. This chain connects TRBV10-3 to TRBJ2-5, with D possibly matching TRBD2 (6 bases). V was trimmed by 6 bases and J by 4 bases, leaving 6 bases between them. Germline V gene sequence: CDR1 ENHRY, CDR2 SYGVKD. This CDR3 is built from 11 residues.